The rows below give T cell receptor beta chains drawn from one sample of a study of T cell responses to AZD1222 COVID-19 vaccine. Using immunoSEQ multiplex PCR, the repertoire was profiled, and TCRdb retains in-frame clones only, with some absent. The repertoire includes approximately 99,000 clones, approximately 91% of them detected once, and around 8% sits in the top ten. The input for sequencing was peripheral blood, taken 28 days after the second AZD1222 dose. The receptors derive from an adult who received the AZD1222 COVID-19 vaccine. Each CDR3 is given with its conserved first and last residue. A D gene is named only where the DNA matches it firmly. Clone size appears in some rows only: once, few, many, or a class for an expanded clone.

d_call clone_size j_call v_call cdr3_nt cdr3_aa
- few TRBJ1-2 TRBV6-5 TGTGCCAGCAGTTACTCGGCCCTCGGGGACTATGGCTACACCTTC CASSYSALGDYGYTF
- - TRBJ2-4 TRBV29-1 TGCAGCGCGGGGACCGCGAGTAACATTCAGTACTTC CSAGTASNIQYF
TRBD1 - TRBJ1-1 TRBV5-1 TGCGCCAGCAGCTTCACAGGGGACACTGAAGCTTTCTTT CASSFTGDTEAFF
- - TRBJ1-3 TRBV19 TGTGCCAGTAGCCATTTGGACATCGGAGGAAGGGGAAACACCATATATTTT CASSHLDIGGRGNTIYF
- - TRBJ1-2 TRBV29-1 TGCAGCGTCTTGGAGGGTTTTAACTATGGCTACACCTTC CSVLEGFNYGYTF
- - TRBJ2-7 TRBV28 TGTGCCAGCAGGCCAACGGGCTCCCAATACGAGCAGTACTTC CASRPTGSQYEQYF
- - TRBJ2-5 TRBV7-2 TGTGCCAGCAGCCCCCAAGCTGGGCAGGGCGGGACCCAGTACTTC CASSPQAGQGGTQYF
TRBD2 - TRBJ2-3 TRBV29-1 TGCAGCGCGACTAGCGACCCGACGCAGTATTTT CSATSDPTQYF
- - TRBJ1-2 TRBV21-1 TGTGCCAGCACCTACCTCAAGGGGCCGCGGGGCTACACCTTC CASTYLKGPRGYTF
- few TRBJ2-5 TRBV7-2 TGTGCCAGCAGCTTAGTATCCAGGGCCCAAGAGACCCAGTACTTC CASSLVSRAQETQYF
TRBD1 - TRBJ2-1 TRBV19 TGTGCCAGTAGTATAGGCGGGACAGGTCCGGTTGAGCAGTTCTTC CASSIGGTGPVEQFF
- - TRBJ2-5 TRBV5-1 TGCGCCAGCAGCTTGTGGGCAGACAGAGAGACCCAGTACTTC CASSLWADRETQYF
- - TRBJ2-1 TRBV11-2 TGTGCCAGCAGCTTAGCCGAGTCGGGAGAGCAGTTCTTC CASSLAESGEQFF
- - TRBJ1-3 TRBV28 TGTGCCAGCAGTAAGACAGGTCTTGGAAACACCATATATTTT CASSKTGLGNTIYF
TRBD2 - TRBJ2-3 TRBV7-2 TGTGCCAGCAGCCTGACTAGCGGGACCACAGATACGCAGTATTTT CASSLTSGTTDTQYF
- few TRBJ1-3 TRBV7-2 TGTGCCAGCAGCCCCCCCGTTAACTCTGGAAACACCATATATTTT CASSPPVNSGNTIYF
- - TRBJ1-2 TRBV28 TGTGCCAGCAGGGAAACAGGGTCGGGGTATGGCTACACCTTC CASRETGSGYGYTF
TRBD1 - TRBJ1-2 TRBV28 TGTGCCAGCAGTTCGCCTGGGCAGGGGGGTACCTTC CASSSPGQGGTF
- - TRBJ2-7 TRBV5-1 TGCGCCAGCAGCTTGGCCACGGGTTTAAACGAGCAGTACTTC CASSLATGLNEQYF
- - TRBJ1-3 TRBV28 TGTGCCAGCAGTTTGACAGGAGGAAACACCATATATTTT CASSLTGGNTIYF
- - TRBJ2-7 TRBV28 TGTGCCAGCAGCCTAACCCACGGCCCCCACGAGCAGTACTTC CASSLTHGPHEQYF
TRBD1 - TRBJ2-7 TRBV10-2 TGCGCCAGCAGTGTGAACAGGGGACGGAGCGAGCAGTACTTC CASSVNRGRSEQYF
- - TRBJ2-7 TRBV5-5 TGTGCCAGCAGCTTGGATCCGCCCCGCTACGAGCAGTACTTC CASSLDPPRYEQYF
TRBD1 - TRBJ1-5 TRBV6-5 TGTGCCAGCAGGAGACAGGGGGCTGACAATCAGCCCCAGCATTTT CASRRQGADNQPQHF
- - TRBJ1-1 TRBV30 TGTGCCTGGACCCGCAGGGCTGAAGCTTTCTTT CAWTRRAEAFF
- - TRBJ1-1 TRBV3-1/TRBV3-2 TGTGCCAGCAGCCAGGCGAGGGGGTCGGCTGAAGCTTTCTTT CASSQARGSAEAFF
TRBD1 - TRBJ1-1 TRBV5-1 TGCGCCAGCAGACCCCTGGGACAGGGGGCAACTGAAGCTTTCTTT CASRPLGQGATEAFF
- - TRBJ2-2 TRBV19 TGTGCCAGTAGTATATGGGTGAACACCGGGGAGCTGTTTTTT CASSIWVNTGELFF
TRBD2 - TRBJ2-1 TRBV2 TGTGCCAGCCTAGTGAGCGGGAGGGCCCAGAATGAGCAGTTCTTC CASLVSGRAQNEQFF
- - TRBJ1-2 TRBV5-1 TGCGCCAGCAGCCCGGGTGCAGGGTCAGTGAATGGCTACACCTTC CASSPGAGSVNGYTF
- - TRBJ2-3 TRBV5-1 TGCGCCAGCAGCTTCCAGGGAACAGATACGCAGTATTTT CASSFQGTDTQYF
- - TRBJ2-5 TRBV28 TGTGCCAGCAGTTTAACCAGGGGGGATAGCGAAGAGACCCAGTACTTC CASSLTRGDSEETQYF
- - TRBJ1-1 TRBV27 TGTGCCAGCAGTTCGTACGGACAGTTGAACACTGAAGCTTTCTTT CASSSYGQLNTEAFF
- - TRBJ1-5 TRBV30 TGTGCCTGGAGTGTTACAGGGCAACGGCCCCTAGGCAATCAGCCCCAGCATTTT CAWSVTGQRPLGNQPQHF
TRBD1 - TRBJ1-1 TRBV6-6 TGTGCCAGCACTCCCCCGGGACAGGGAAACACTGAAGCTTTCTTT CASTPPGQGNTEAFF
TRBD2 - TRBJ2-1 TRBV7-8 TGTGCCAGCAGCTTATATGCGGGAGTGTCCAATGAGCAGTTCTTC CASSLYAGVSNEQFF
- - TRBJ1-6 TRBV25-1 TGTGCCAGCAGTGACAGTGGTATGGGGTATAATTCACCCCTCCACTTT CASSDSGMGYNSPLHF
TRBD1 - TRBJ1-5 TRBV24-1 TGTGCCACCAGTGAAAGACAGGGCGGTCAGCCCCAGCATTTT CATSERQGGQPQHF
- - TRBJ1-5 TRBV6-2/TRBV6-3 TGTGCCAGCAGTACTAATCTGGACCTCAATCAGCCCCAGCATTTT CASSTNLDLNQPQHF
- - TRBJ1-4 TRBV6-6 TGTGCCAGCAGTTATGGGGGAAGGGCTGAAAAACTGTTTTTT CASSYGGRAEKLFF
- once TRBJ1-6 TRBV25-1 TGTGCCAGCGGAGGACGGGGGCGGGGTTCACCCCTCCACTTT CASGGRGRGSPLHF
- - TRBJ1-1 TRBV30 TGTGCCGGTACAGGTCGAATCACTGAAGCTTTCTTT CAGTGRITEAFF
- once TRBJ2-6 TRBV11-2 TGTGCCAGCAGCCACCGTTGGGCAGGGACCAAATCTGGGGCCAACGTCCTGACTTTC CASSHRWAGTKSGANVLTF
- - TRBJ2-3 TRBV28 TGTGCCAGCCGGTCGGCGGTGGCACGAACAGATACGCAGTATTTT CASRSAVARTDTQYF
TRBD1 - TRBJ1-2 TRBV27 TGTGCCACCAAGGAGACAGGGTCCGACTATGGCTACACCTTC CATKETGSDYGYTF